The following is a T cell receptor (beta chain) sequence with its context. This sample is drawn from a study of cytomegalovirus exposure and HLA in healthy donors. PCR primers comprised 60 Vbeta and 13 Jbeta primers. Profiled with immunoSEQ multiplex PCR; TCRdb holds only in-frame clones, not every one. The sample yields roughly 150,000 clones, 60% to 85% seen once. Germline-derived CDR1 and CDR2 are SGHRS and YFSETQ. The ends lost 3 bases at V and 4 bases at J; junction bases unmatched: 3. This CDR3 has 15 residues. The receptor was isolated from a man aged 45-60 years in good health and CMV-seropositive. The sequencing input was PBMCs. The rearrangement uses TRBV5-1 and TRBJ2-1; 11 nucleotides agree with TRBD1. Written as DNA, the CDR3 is TGCGCCAGCAGCTCCGGACAGGGGGCATACAATGAGCAGTTCTTC. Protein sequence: CASSSGQGAYNEQFF.